The 17 T cell receptor beta chains in this list originate from one sample, sequenced in a study of shared clonotypes between healthy human individuals. Measured with immunoSEQ multiplex PCR; TCRdb has only the in-frame clones, and not every one. The sample records 450,000 to 500,000 clones, approximately 80% being singletons. The sequenced material came from PBMCs. The receptors were sampled from a woman in her forties in good health. Some clones in this sample may be carry-over from other donors' samples.

The chain has TRBV7-9 and TRBJ2-3; D gene uncertain. V shed 5 bases and J shed 4 bases, with 4 bases lying between them. The CDR3 is made up of 11 amino acids. From germline, CDR1 is SEHNR and CDR2 FQNEAQ (reference sequence). DNA of the CDR3: TGTGCCAGCAGCCACGCAGATACGCAGTATTTT. Protein sequence: CASSHADTQYF.

This chain links TRBV28 with TRBJ2-7, with 10 bases aligning to TRBD1. J lost 5 bases, V lost 8 bases, and 12 bases had no gene match. CDR1 MDHEN and CDR2 SYDVKM come from the germline V gene. CDR3 size: 15 residues. CDR3 sequence reads: CASCPGDRGFDEQYF. CDR3 bases: TGTGCCAGCTGTCCCGGGGACAGGGGTTTCGACGAGCAGTACTTC.

The chain uses TRBV10-3 and TRBJ1-2; 8 bases are shared with TRBD1. V gave up 10 bases and J gave up 0 bases; unmatched junction bases: 13. This CDR3 spans 16 amino acids. Germline V gene data show CDR1 as ENHRY and CDR2 as SYGVKD. In DNA, the CDR3 is TGTGCCACAAAGGGCCAGGGGGCGACAGCTAACTATGGCTACACCTTC. This gives the protein CATKGQGATANYGYTF.

The chain is built from TRBV30 and TRBJ2-1, with 12 positions matching TRBD2. CDR3 length: 15 amino acids. The germline CDR1 and CDR2 sequences are GTSNPN and SVGIG (reference sequence). V lost 4 bases, J lost 6 bases, and 7 bases stayed unmatched. The CDR3 DNA follows: TGTGCCTGGAATTTTAGGACTAGCGGGATCAATGAGCAGTTCTTC. Its protein is CAWNFRTSGINEQFF.

This chain uses TRBV28 with TRBJ2-2; 10 bases match TRBD1. The ends lost 6 bases at V and 6 bases at J; junction bases unmatched: 7. The CDR3 extends over 15 amino acids. Germline CDR1 is MDHEN and CDR2 is SYDVKM. CDR3 protein: CASRDGTGVSGELFF. CDR3 nucleotides: TGTGCCAGCAGGGACGGGACAGGGGTTTCCGGGGAGCTGTTTTTT.

The sample holds a few counts of this clone. V is TRBV29-1 and J is TRBJ2-1, with D possibly TRBD1 on 6 matching bases. The V gene's germline CDR1 is SQVTM and CDR2 ANQGSEA. V was trimmed by 4 bases and J by 9 bases, leaving 13 bases between them. This CDR3 has 12 amino acids. In DNA, the CDR3 is TGCAGCGTTGGACAGGCACGGGGTGAGCAGTTCTTC. This encodes CSVGQARGEQFF.

This rearrangement joins TRBV11-2 to TRBJ2-3; TRBD2 aligns across 7 bases. The V gene end was trimmed by 1 base and the J gene end by 2 bases; junction bases not matched to a gene: 6. Germline V gene sequence: CDR1 SGHAT, CDR2 FQNNGV. The CDR3 has 16 amino acids. Here the CDR3 DNA reads TGTGCCAGCAGCTTAGTGGGCGGGGGAATCACAGATACGCAGTATTTT. Amino acids: CASSLVGGGITDTQYF. Full variable domain (outside the CDR3, taken from reference TRBV11-2 and TRBJ2-3): EAGVAQSPRYKIIEKRQSVAFWCNPISGHATLYWYQQILGQGPKLLIQFQNNGVVDDSQLPKDRFSAERLKGVDSTLKIQPAKLEDSAVYLCASSLVGGGITDTQYFGPGTRLTVL.

In this sample, this clone turned up once. The chain joins TRBV30 to TRBJ1-3, with D hard to call. V lost 0 bases and J lost 0, with 9 bases in between. The CDR3 runs 15 residues. Germline V gene lookup returns CDR1 GTSNPN and CDR2 SVGIG (reference sequence). CDR3 sequence: CAWSVLGNSGNTIYF. CDR3 coding DNA: TGTGCCTGGAGTGTACTGGGGAACTCTGGAAACACCATATATTTT.

Only a few counts were recorded for this clone. This chain connects TRBV11-3 to TRBJ2-1; D is unresolved. This CDR3 is built from 13 residues. Trimming stripped 5 bases from V and 5 bases from J, with 10 bases between. In germline, CDR1 is SGHNT, CDR2 YENEEA. The CDR3 DNA reads as TGTGCCAGCAGCCCACGGACCAACAATGAGCAGTTCTTC. Amino acid sequence: CASSPRTNNEQFF.

This clone was picked up one time. The V and J genes are TRBV11-2 and TRBJ2-1; 9 nucleotides agree with TRBD2. V lost 1 base and J lost 0; bases outside the gene matches: 4. The CDR3 covers 17 residues. CDR1 SGHAT and CDR2 FQNNGV come from the germline V gene. CDR3 coding DNA: TGTGCCAGCAGCTTAGTGCTAGCGGGGAACTCCTACAATGAGCAGTTCTTC. Its translation: CASSLVLAGNSYNEQFF.

This clone was seen just once. Given a much more abundant clone one base away, this may be a read error. The V gene is TRBV15, the J gene TRBJ1-5; D is undetermined. This CDR3 comprises 14 residues. Per the germline V gene, CDR1 is LNHNV and CDR2 is YYDKDF (reference sequence). CDR3 in amino acids: CAASWAYSNQPQHF. DNA for the CDR3: TGTGCCGCCAGCTGGGCGTATAGCAATCAGCCCCAGCATTTT.

This chain links TRBV28 with TRBJ1-1; 8 nucleotides line up with TRBD1. Germline V gene lookup returns CDR1 MDHEN and CDR2 SYDVKM. J lost 4 bases, V lost 5 bases, and 0 bases had no gene match. This CDR3 spans 12 amino acids. This CDR3 is CASSTGGTEAFF. CDR3 bases: TGTGCCAGCAGTACAGGGGGCACTGAAGCTTTCTTT.

This clone was counted only a few times. The rearrangement links TRBV5-6 to TRBJ2-5; possibly TRBD1 for D (6 bases). Trimming shortened V by 4 bases and J by 5 bases, and 12 bases separated the two germline ends. Germline V gene lookup returns CDR1 SGHDT and CDR2 YYEEEE. The CDR3 is 13 residues long. CDR3 nucleotide sequence: TGTGCCAGCAGCGTCGGGACATTCGAGACCCAGTACTTC. The encoded protein is CASSVGTFETQYF.

V and J are TRBV15 and TRBJ2-1; 9 bases map to TRBD1. Germline V gene data show CDR1 as LNHNV and CDR2 as YYDKDF (reference sequence). This CDR3 has 16 residues. The V segment lost 8 bases and the J segment 7 bases; nucleotides outside the gene matches: 15. The CDR3 spells CATDPTGTGIRNEQFF. Written as DNA, the CDR3 is TGTGCCACCGACCCTACCGGGACAGGGATTAGGAATGAGCAGTTCTTC.

V usage is TRBV1 and J usage is TRBJ1-4. TRBV1 corresponds to a pseudogene. The CDR3 extends over 15 amino acids. CDR3 coding DNA: TGCACCAGCAGCCAAGATTCACGGGGAGGGGAAAAACTGTTTTTT. It codes for CTSSQDSRGGEKLFF.

The chain recombines TRBV5-6 with TRBJ1-5, with D possibly being TRBD1 (5 bases). From germline, CDR1 is SGHDT and CDR2 YYEEEE. The CDR3 is made up of 14 amino acids. Deletions cut 0 bases from V and 6 bases from J, with 10 bases between. The CDR3: CASSLGRGGQPQHF. The CDR3 DNA follows: TGTGCCAGCAGCTTGGGGAGGGGAGGTCAGCCCCAGCATTTT.

Written as DNA, the CDR3 is TGTGCCAGCAGGTACAGGGGAGGGAGTATGAACACTGAAGCTTTCTTT. Protein: CASRYRGGSMNTEAFF. J is TRBJ1-1 and V is TRBV7-2, with 7 nucleotides matching TRBD1. Germline CDR1 and CDR2: SGHTA and FQGNSA. This CDR3 contains 16 residues. Losses at the gene ends were 6 bases for V and 0 bases for J; bases not matched to a gene: 10.